Only a few counts were recorded for the clone carrying this TCR beta chain. Clones were sequenced by immunoSEQ multiplex PCR, and TCRdb holds only the in-frame ones, with some missing. The sample records roughly 460,000 clones, roughly 89% being singletons. The data originate from a study of blood T cell repertoires in COVID-19. Overall study context: Samples taken during acute and convalescent COVID-19 were collected in the United States, Italy and Spain. Sources were T cells, B-cell-depleted T cells, or PBMCs; the material itself was cDNA or gDNA.

CDR1 SGDLS and CDR2 YYNGEE come from the germline V gene. The CDR3 loop spans 15 amino acids. Losses at the gene ends were 0 bases for V and 8 bases for J; bases not matched to a gene: 7. This TCR derives from a man between 18 and 29 years old with COVID-19, enrolled during active disease. V usage is TRBV9 and J usage is TRBJ1-4, with 7 bases identical to TRBD1. Source material: peripheral blood. The CDR3 loop is CASSVGTGDWEKLFF. CDR3 DNA: TGTGCCAGCAGCGTAGGAACAGGGGATTGGGAAAAACTGTTTTTT.